Presented here are 14 T cell receptor beta chains from one specimen sequenced in a study of T-cell memory formation after mild COVID-19. MiXCR, run by TCRdb on the 5' RACE reads, gives a single entry per CDR3 protein. The sample holds approximately 570,000 distinct CDR3 sequences, roughly 18% seen once. Sequencing was performed on PBMCs or a T cell subset sorted from them (not recorded which). All receptors come from an adult woman who had mild COVID-19 (a few samples of this study predate the infection). Cell type and time point are not known.

Only a few counts were recorded for this clonotype. This sequence joins TRBV7-9 and TRBJ1-1; possibly TRBD1 for D (5 bases). CDR3 length equals 13 residues. Germline CDR1 SEHNR, CDR2 FQNEAQ (reference sequence). V dropped 5 bases and J dropped 1 base, with 8 bases sitting between them. CDR3 in DNA: TGTGCCAGCAGCAGGGACCAGAACACTGAAGCTTTCTTT. Translating it yields CASSRDQNTEAFF.

The genes are TRBV5-1 and TRBJ2-3; 9 positions match TRBD1. Looked up from germline, CDR1 is SGHRS and CDR2 is YFSETQ. After removal of 4 bases from V and 2 bases from J, the junction contained 5 bases not matched to a gene. The CDR3 runs 15 residues. CDR3 sequence reads: CASSPGQGYTDTQYF. As DNA, the CDR3 is TGCGCCAGCAGCCCGGGACAGGGATACACAGATACGCAGTATTTT.

The rearrangement joins TRBV30 to TRBJ2-3; TRBD2 matches 9 bases. Germline V CDR1 and CDR2: GTSNPN, SVGIG (reference sequence). CDR3 length equals 16 residues. After removal of 1 base from V and 1 base from J, the junction contained 6 bases not matched to a gene. CDR3: CAWSDPLAGCTDTQYF. CDR3 DNA sequence: TGTGCCTGGAGTGACCCCCTAGCGGGGTGCACAGATACGCAGTATTTT.

The chain links TRBV27 to TRBJ2-5, with TRBD1 as a possible D gene (6 bases). There are 13 residues in the CDR3. Trimming took off 6 bases at V and 5 bases at J, with 13 bases between the two ends. The germline CDR1 and CDR2 sequences are MNHEY and SMNVEV (reference sequence). CDR3 loop: CASSQGPRETQYF. CDR3 DNA: TGTGCCAGCAGCCAGGGGCCCCGTGAGACCCAGTACTTC.

Points on this clonotype: At one end the junction does not follow the germline gene, possibly because of a read error. The V and J genes are TRBV3-1 and TRBJ2-3, with D hard to call. CDR1 is LGHDT, CDR2 YNNKEL, per germline (reference sequence). The CDR3 has 15 amino acids. The chain's CDR3 is CASCQGTLLTDTQYF. DNA for the CDR3: TGTGCCAGCTGCCAAGGCACTCTTTTGACAGATACGCAGTATTTT.

The V gene is TRBV5-1, the J gene TRBJ2-2, with 9 bases identical to TRBD1. Unmatched junction bases numbered 4, after V lost 4 bases and J lost 3 bases. In germline, CDR1 is SGHRS, CDR2 YFSETQ. This CDR3 spans 15 amino acids. The CDR3 nucleotides are TGCGCCAGCAGCCAACGGACAGGGGACACCGGGGAGCTGTTTTTT. Translation: CASSQRTGDTGELFF.

This chain's CDR3 is CASGLPPSYEQFF. CDR3 in DNA: TGTGCTAGTGGTTTGCCACCGTCATATGAGCAGTTCTTC. This chain connects TRBV12-5 to TRBJ2-1; D remains unclear. Trimming removed 2 bases at V and 8 bases at J, with 10 bases between. CDR3 length: 13 amino acids. The germline CDR1 and CDR2 sequences are LGHNT and FRNRAP. The entire variable domain, with the rest obtained from reference TRBV12-5 and TRBJ2-1, is as follows: DARVTQTPRHKVTEMGQEVTMRCQPILGHNTVFWYRQTMMQGLELLAYFRNRAPLDDSGMPKDRFSAEMPDATLATLKIQPSEPRDSAVYFCASGLPPSYEQFFGPGTRLTVL.

As to this clonotype: Relative to the germline gene, one junction end is altered; a read error may explain this. CDR3 bases: TGCAGTGCCAGAGACAGGATGACCACCGGGGAGCTGTTTTTT. It translates to CSARDRMTTGELFF. This sequence joins TRBV20-1 and TRBJ2-2; the D gene is possibly TRBD1 (6 bases). The CDR3 consists of 14 residues. Germline V gene data show CDR1 as DFQATT and CDR2 as SNEGSKA (reference sequence).

This clonotype was counted between two and nine times. The rearrangement uses TRBV7-9 and TRBJ1-2; no firm D call. The germline V and J ends were trimmed by 10 bases and 0 bases, with 12 bases remaining between them. Per the germline V gene, CDR1 is SEHNR and CDR2 is FQNEAQ (reference sequence). This CDR3 contains 13 residues. The CDR3 is CATAVGANYGYTF. The CDR3 DNA reads TGTGCCACTGCGGTTGGGGCTAACTATGGCTACACCTTC.

This clonotype was picked up a small number of times. The chain employs TRBV7-8 and TRBJ1-6, with a tentative D call TRBD1 (6 bases). The germline V gene has CDR1 SGHVS and CDR2 FQNEAQ. The CDR3 totals 14 residues. With 4 bases removed from V and 10 bases from J, the gap between germline ends came to 14 bases. CDR3 sequence: CASSSDRPLSPLHF. The CDR3 DNA is TGTGCCAGCAGCTCCGACAGGCCATTATCACCCCTCCACTTT.

There are a few counts of this clonotype. CDR3 loop: CASSLELASNTGELFF. As DNA, the CDR3 is TGTGCCAGCAGCTTAGAGCTGGCCTCGAACACCGGGGAGCTGTTTTTT. The chain is built from TRBV7-9 and TRBJ2-2; no reliable D call. V was shortened by 1 base and J by 0 bases, with 9 bases between the two germline ends. This CDR3 comprises 16 residues. Germline V gene data show CDR1 as SEHNR and CDR2 as FQNEAQ (reference sequence).

This clonotype has more than one count but fewer than ten. The chain has TRBV29-1 and TRBJ1-2, with D unresolved. CDR3 length: 11 amino acids. CDR1 and CDR2 from the germline V gene are SQVTM and ANQGSEA. Trimming pared 5 bases from V and 8 bases from J, leaving 12 bases between. This chain's CDR3 is CSVYPADGYTF. In DNA, the CDR3 is TGCAGCGTTTACCCGGCCGACGGCTACACCTTC.

The sample holds many counts of this clonotype. This chain's CDR3 is CASTGQGVGGELFF. In DNA form, the CDR3 reads TGTGCCAGCACCGGACAGGGGGTTGGCGGGGAGCTGTTTTTT. This chain connects TRBV12-3 or TRBV12-4 to TRBJ2-2, with 10 bases lining up with TRBD1. There are 14 residues in the CDR3. J was trimmed by 7 bases and V by 7 bases; bases with no gene match: 6.

The chain couples TRBV27 to TRBJ2-7; D not certain. CDR1 MNHEY and CDR2 SMNVEV come from the germline V gene (reference sequence). With 2 bases removed from V and 1 base from J, the gap between germline ends came to 12 bases. This CDR3 has 15 residues. CDR3 region: CASSLSFARSYEQYF. The CDR3 DNA is TGTGCCAGCAGTTTAAGCTTTGCTAGATCCTACGAGCAGTACTTC.